This T cell receptor (beta chain) derives from a study of blood T cell repertoires in COVID-19. Across the whole study: Samples representing acute and convalescent COVID-19 were sourced from the United States, Italy and Spain. Nucleic acid was either cDNA or gDNA, and it came from T cells, B-cell-depleted T cells, or PBMCs.

The count of this clone is one. Sequencing used immunoSEQ multiplex PCR; TCRdb keeps in-frame clones, though not all of them. The data show about 51,000 clones, more than 70% seen once. Germline lookup yields CDR1 ENHRY and CDR2 SYGVKD. The CDR3 has 15 amino acids. Trimming removed 3 bases from V and 2 bases from J, with 14 bases in between. The clonotype comes from an elderly man with active COVID-19. The gene calls are TRBV10-3 and TRBJ2-7; D is uncertain. Source material: peripheral blood. DNA of the CDR3: TGTGCCATCAGTGACCCCTCCCGTGAGCCCTACGAGCAGTACTTC. Protein product: CAISDPSREPYEQYF.